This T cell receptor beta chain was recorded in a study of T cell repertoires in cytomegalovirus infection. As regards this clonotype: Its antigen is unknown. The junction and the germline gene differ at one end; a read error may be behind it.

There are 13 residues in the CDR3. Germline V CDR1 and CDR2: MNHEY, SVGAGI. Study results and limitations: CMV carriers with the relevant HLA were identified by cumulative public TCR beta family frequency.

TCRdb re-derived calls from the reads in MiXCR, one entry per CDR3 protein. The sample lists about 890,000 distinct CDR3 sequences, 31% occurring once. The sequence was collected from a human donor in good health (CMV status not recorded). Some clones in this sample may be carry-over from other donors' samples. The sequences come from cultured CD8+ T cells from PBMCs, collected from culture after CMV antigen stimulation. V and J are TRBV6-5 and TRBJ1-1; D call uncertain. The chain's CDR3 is CASSYTNYTEAFF. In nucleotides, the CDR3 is TGTGCCAGCAGTTACACGAACTACACTGAAGCTTTCTTC.